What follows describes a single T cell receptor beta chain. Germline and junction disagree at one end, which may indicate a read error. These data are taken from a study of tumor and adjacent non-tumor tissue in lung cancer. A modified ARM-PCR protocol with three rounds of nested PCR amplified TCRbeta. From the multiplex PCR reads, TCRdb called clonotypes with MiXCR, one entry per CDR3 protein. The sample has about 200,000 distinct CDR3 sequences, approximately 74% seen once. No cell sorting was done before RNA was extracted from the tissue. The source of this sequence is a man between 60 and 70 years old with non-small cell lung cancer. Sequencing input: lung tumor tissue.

CDR3 nucleotides: TGTGCCGGCAGTTACCAGGGGGCGCCCTCAGATACGCAGTATTTT. Translated: CAGSYQGAPSDTQYF. The rearrangement joins TRBV6-6 to TRBJ2-3; TRBD1 agrees at 8 bases. This CDR3 comprises 15 residues. Germline CDR1 MNHNY, CDR2 SVGAGI (reference sequence).